A selection of T cell receptor beta chains follows, all from one sample in a study of T cell changes during pregnancy in multiple sclerosis. Only in-frame clones appear in the TCRdb table, and some are missing; sequencing was by immunoSEQ multiplex PCR. Here the sample spans 40,000 to 45,000 clones, around 93% being singletons. The sample was CD4+ T cells from peripheral blood mononuclear cells, taken before pregnancy. Source of these receptors: a female donor with multiple sclerosis, enrolled in a pregnancy study. The CDR3 runs from the conserved cysteine through the conserved F or W. A D gene is named only where the DNA matches it firmly. Not all rows give a size; the values are once, few, many and, for expanded clones, a class.

V gene,J gene,D gene,clone size,CDR3 protein,CDR3 DNA
TRBV6-1,TRBJ2-5,-,-,CASSVGGRQETQYF,TGTGCCAGCAGTGTCGGGGGGCGGCAAGAGACCCAGTACTTC
TRBV10-3,TRBJ2-7,TRBD2,-,CAISQNSGKPTSGGAYTSYEQYF,TGTGCCATCAGCCAGAATTCGGGAAAACCTACTAGCGGGGGGGCCTACACCTCCTACGAGCAGTACTTC
TRBV5-4,TRBJ2-3,TRBD1,few,CASSRQGAGFDTQYF,TGTGCCAGCAGCCGACAGGGGGCTGGATTCGATACGCAGTATTTT
TRBV7-8,TRBJ1-4,-,once,CASSNLPGQLNEKLFF,TGTGCCAGCAGCAACCTCCCGGGACAACTAAATGAAAAACTGTTTTTT
TRBV7-2,TRBJ1-5,-,-,CASSLGQINQPQHF,TGTGCCAGCAGCTTAGGGCAGATCAATCAGCCCCAGCATTTT
TRBV10-2,TRBJ2-1,TRBD2,-,CASSRPSGVWNEQFF,TGCGCCAGCAGTAGGCCTAGCGGGGTGTGGAATGAGCAGTTCTTC
TRBV18,TRBJ2-7,-,-,CASSPRSSYEQYF,TGTGCCAGCTCACCACGGAGCTCCTACGAGCAGTACTTC
TRBV18,TRBJ1-6,-,-,CASSPRSRVNNSPLHF,TGTGCCAGCTCACCACGGTCCAGGGTCAATAATTCACCCCTCCACTTT
TRBV6-5,TRBJ1-2,-,-,CASSSGLEGNYGYTF,TGTGCCAGCAGTTCAGGTCTGGAGGGGAACTATGGCTACACCTTC
TRBV19,TRBJ2-7,TRBD1,-,CASSIGRGNGYEQYF,TGTGCCAGTAGTATCGGCAGGGGGAACGGCTACGAGCAGTACTTC
TRBV25-1,TRBJ2-5,-,-,CASSPRGSWGETQYF,TGTGCCAGCAGTCCTAGGGGGTCTTGGGGAGAGACCCAGTACTTC
TRBV10-3,TRBJ1-2,TRBD1,few,CAISIDRDRSGYTF,TGTGCCATCAGCATCGACAGGGACAGGAGTGGCTACACCTTC
TRBV4-1,TRBJ1-2,-,-,CASSQARQALGPGYTF,TGCGCCAGCAGCCAAGCTCGACAGGCCCTCGGTCCTGGCTACACCTTC
TRBV7-2,TRBJ2-1,TRBD1,-,CASSLFSRAAGGDNEQFF,TGTGCCAGCAGCTTATTCTCTCGTGCGGCAGGGGGTGACAATGAGCAGTTCTTC
TRBV6-1,TRBJ1-2,-,-,CASSDGTPYNYGYTF,TGTGCCAGCAGTGATGGGACACCTTATAACTATGGCTACACCTTC
TRBV5-6,TRBJ2-7,-,-,CASSFQGPRSYEQYF,TGTGCCAGCAGTTTTCAGGGGCCCCGCTCCTACGAGCAGTACTTC
TRBV9,TRBJ2-1,TRBD2,-,CASSYRTSGGAGNEQFF,TGTGCCAGCAGCTACCGGACTAGCGGGGGGGCAGGTAATGAGCAGTTCTTC
TRBV9,TRBJ2-7,-,-,CASSPSEGVSYEQYF,TGTGCCAGCAGCCCCTCCGAGGGCGTTTCCTACGAGCAGTACTTC
TRBV9,TRBJ1-1,TRBD1,-,CASSARGLDTEAFF,TGTGCCAGCAGCGCAAGGGGGCTTGACACTGAAGCTTTCTTT
TRBV19,TRBJ2-7,-,-,CASSQIGTRGYEQYF,TGTGCCAGTAGCCAGATTGGGACACGCGGATACGAGCAGTACTTC
TRBV29-1,TRBJ2-1,TRBD1,-,CSVEGLPRTGNEQFF,TGCAGCGTTGAAGGTCTTCCCCGGACAGGGAATGAGCAGTTCTTC
TRBV7-9,TRBJ2-5,TRBD2,-,CASSLPGGPEETQYF,TGTGCCAGCAGCTTGCCGGGGGGGCCGGAAGAGACCCAGTACTTC
TRBV5-4,TRBJ2-3,-,-,CASSSGWGGTDTQYF,TGTGCCAGCAGCTCCGGTTGGGGGGGCACAGATACGCAGTATTTT
TRBV2,TRBJ1-3,-,-,CASTGETGNTIYF,TGTGCCAGCACGGGGGAAACAGGAAACACCATATATTTT
TRBV19,TRBJ2-1,-,once,CASSPSEGEQFF,TGTGCCAGTAGTCCCAGTGAGGGTGAGCAGTTCTTC
TRBV19,TRBJ1-6,-,-,CASSITSGMDSPLHF,TGTGCCAGTAGTATAACCTCGGGAATGGATTCACCCCTCCACTTT
TRBV18,TRBJ1-3,-,few,CASSPPVPSSGNTIYF,TGTGCCAGCTCACCACCGGTCCCGAGCTCTGGAAACACCATATATTTT
TRBV4-2,TRBJ2-3,-,few,CASSQGTGTSTDTQYF,TGTGCCAGCAGCCAAGGAACCGGGACTAGCACAGATACGCAGTATTTT
TRBV9,TRBJ1-4,TRBD1,-,CASSVSRGQDEKLFF,TGTGCCAGCAGCGTATCCAGGGGGCAAGATGAAAAACTGTTTTTT
TRBV29-1,TRBJ2-5,TRBD2,once,CSTLLRGGETQYF,TGCAGCACCCTTCTCCGGGGGGGGGAGACCCAGTACTTC
TRBV19,TRBJ1-1,-,-,CASSIASRGTEAFF,TGTGCCAGTAGTATAGCGTCTCGGGGGACTGAAGCTTTCTTT
TRBV7-2,TRBJ2-7,-,once,CASSSSPLGGEQYF,TGTGCCAGCAGCTCCAGCCCCCTCGGGGGCGAGCAGTACTTC
TRBV7-2,TRBJ2-2,TRBD2,-,CASSLVLRGTGELFF,TGTGCCAGCAGCTTAGTGTTGCGGGGGACCGGGGAGCTGTTTTTT
TRBV6-5,TRBJ1-1,-,-,CASRYRGETEAFF,TGTGCCAGCAGGTATAGGGGTGAAACTGAAGCTTTCTTT
TRBV25-1,TRBJ2-7,-,-,CASGSLTYEQYF,TGTGCCAGCGGCTCCCTGACCTACGAGCAGTACTTC
TRBV7-2,TRBJ1-1,-,-,CASRTHGNRDTEAFF,TGTGCCAGCAGAACTCATGGGAACAGGGACACTGAAGCTTTCTTT
TRBV7-3,TRBJ1-2,-,once,CASRLRTGVPF,TGTGCCAGCAGGCTCCGAACCGGGGTCCCCTTC